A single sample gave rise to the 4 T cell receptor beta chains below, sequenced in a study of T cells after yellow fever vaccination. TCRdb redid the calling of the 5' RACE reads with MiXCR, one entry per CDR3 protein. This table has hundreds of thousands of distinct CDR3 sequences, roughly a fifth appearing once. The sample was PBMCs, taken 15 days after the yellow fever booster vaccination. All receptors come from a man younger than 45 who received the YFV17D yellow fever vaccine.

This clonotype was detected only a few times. The CDR3 protein is CASSLEGLPNEKLFF. CDR3 bases: TGTGCCAGCAGCTTGGAAGGACTCCCTAATGAAAAACTGTTTTTT. The genes are TRBV7-9 and TRBJ1-4; no firm D call. The CDR3 contains 15 residues. Deletions cut 3 bases from V and 3 bases from J, with 11 bases between. Germline assignment: CDR1 SEHNR and CDR2 FQNEAQ (reference sequence). Complete variable domain (other parts from reference TRBV7-9 and TRBJ1-4): DTGVSQNPRHKITKRGQNVTFRCDPISEHNRLYWYRQTLGQGPEFLTYFQNEAQLEKSRLLSDRFSAERPKGSFSTLEIQRTEQGDSAMYLCASSLEGLPNEKLFFGSGTQLSVL.

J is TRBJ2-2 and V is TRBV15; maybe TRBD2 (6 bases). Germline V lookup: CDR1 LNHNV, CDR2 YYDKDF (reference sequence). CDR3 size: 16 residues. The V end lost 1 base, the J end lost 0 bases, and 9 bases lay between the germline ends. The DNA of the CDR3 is TGTGCCACCAGCAGAGGCGGGATTGCGAACACCGGGGAGCTGTTTTTT. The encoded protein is CATSRGGIANTGELFF. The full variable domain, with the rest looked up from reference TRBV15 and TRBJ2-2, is DAMVIQNPRYQVTQFGKPVTLSCSQTLNHNVMYWYQQKSSQAPKLLFHYYDKDFNNEADTPDNFQSRRPNTSFCFLDIRSPGLGDTAMYLCATSRGGIANTGELFFGEGSRLTVL.

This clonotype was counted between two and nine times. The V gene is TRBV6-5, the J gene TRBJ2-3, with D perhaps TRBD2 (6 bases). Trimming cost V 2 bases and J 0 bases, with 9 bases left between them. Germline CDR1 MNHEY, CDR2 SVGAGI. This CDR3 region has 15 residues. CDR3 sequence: CASSYTGTSTDTQYF. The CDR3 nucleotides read TGTGCCAGCAGTTACACCGGGACTAGCACAGATACGCAGTATTTT.

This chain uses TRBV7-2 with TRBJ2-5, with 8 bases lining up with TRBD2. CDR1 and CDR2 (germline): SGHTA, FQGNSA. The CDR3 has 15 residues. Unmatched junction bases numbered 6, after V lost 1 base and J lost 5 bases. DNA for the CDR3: TGTGCCAGCAGCTTAGTACGGGAGGGCTATGAGACCCAGTACTTC. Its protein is CASSLVREGYETQYF.